A single TCR beta chain is shown here with its context. This sample is drawn from a study of blood T cell repertoires in COVID-19. Study-level information: From the United States, Italy and Spain came samples of acute and convalescent COVID-19.

Germline-derived CDR1 and CDR2 are SEHNR and FQNEAQ (reference sequence). CDR3 length equals 16 residues. V lost 5 bases and J lost 1; bases outside the gene matches: 4. Recovered Cohort 3 donors showed two negative PCRs, clearance, or symptom resolution. Authors' analysis steps: The authors estimated nucleated cell counts from reference gene primer amplification. Repertoires were generated with immunoSEQ multiplex PCR, while TCRdb's copy carries only in-frame clones and drops some. For V, J and clone size, that table is used; D and trimming come from the DNA. The repertoire holds hundreds of thousands of clones, around nine tenths seen once, with 1.5% to 2% in the top ten.

Material: PBMCs or T cells enriched from blood (not recorded which). The rearrangement uses TRBV7-9 and TRBJ2-3; 12 bases fit TRBD2. The TCR originated in a young woman who had recovered from COVID-19. The CDR3 region has the DNA TGTGCCAGCAGCGCCAGACTAGCGGGGGGCACAGATACGCAGTATTTT. This codes for CASSARLAGGTDTQYF.